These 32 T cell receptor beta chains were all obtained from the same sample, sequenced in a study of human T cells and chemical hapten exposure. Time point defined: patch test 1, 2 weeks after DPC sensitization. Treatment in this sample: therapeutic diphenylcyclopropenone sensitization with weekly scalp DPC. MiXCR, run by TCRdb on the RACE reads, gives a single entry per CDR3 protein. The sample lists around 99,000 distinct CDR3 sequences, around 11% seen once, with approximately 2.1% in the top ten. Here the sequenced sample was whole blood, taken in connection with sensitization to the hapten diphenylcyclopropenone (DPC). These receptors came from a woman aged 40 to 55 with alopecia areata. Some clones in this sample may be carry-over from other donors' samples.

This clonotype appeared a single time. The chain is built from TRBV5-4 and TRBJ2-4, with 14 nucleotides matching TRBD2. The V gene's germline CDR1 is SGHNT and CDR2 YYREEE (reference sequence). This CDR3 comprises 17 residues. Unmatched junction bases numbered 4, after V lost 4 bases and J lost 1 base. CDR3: CASSPGLAGVAKNIQYF. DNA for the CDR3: TGTGCCAGCAGCCCGGGACTAGCGGGAGTTGCCAAAAACATTCAGTACTTC.

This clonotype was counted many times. The CDR3 spells CASSRTGGANTGELFF. DNA of the CDR3: TGTGCCAGCAGTCGAACAGGGGGCGCAAACACCGGGGAGCTGTTTTTT. V and J are TRBV7-2 and TRBJ2-2; 9 bases agree with TRBD1. Unmatched junction bases numbered 7, after V lost 6 bases and J lost 2 bases. The germline CDR1 and CDR2 sequences are SGHTA and FQGNSA. This CDR3 is 16 amino acids long.

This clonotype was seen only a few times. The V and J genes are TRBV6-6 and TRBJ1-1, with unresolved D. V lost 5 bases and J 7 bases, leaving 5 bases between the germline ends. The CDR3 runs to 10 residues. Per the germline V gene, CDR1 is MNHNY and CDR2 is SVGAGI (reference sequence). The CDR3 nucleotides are TGTGCCAGCAGTAGCGGTGAAGCTTTCTTT. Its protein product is CASSSGEAFF.

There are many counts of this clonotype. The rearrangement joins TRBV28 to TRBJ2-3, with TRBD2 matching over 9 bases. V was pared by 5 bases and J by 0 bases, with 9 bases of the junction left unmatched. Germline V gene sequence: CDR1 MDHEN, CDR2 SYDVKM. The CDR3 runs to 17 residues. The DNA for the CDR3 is TGTGCCAGCAGTCCACCCGCGGGAGGGGGAAGCACAGATACGCAGTATTTT. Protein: CASSPPAGGGSTDTQYF.

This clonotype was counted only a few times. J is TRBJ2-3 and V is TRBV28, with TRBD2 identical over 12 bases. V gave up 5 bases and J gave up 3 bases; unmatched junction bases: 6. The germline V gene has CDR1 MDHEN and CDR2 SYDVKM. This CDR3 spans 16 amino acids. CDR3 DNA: TGTGCCAGCAGTGCAGGGACTAGCGGGTTTACAGATACGCAGTATTTT. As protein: CASSAGTSGFTDTQYF.

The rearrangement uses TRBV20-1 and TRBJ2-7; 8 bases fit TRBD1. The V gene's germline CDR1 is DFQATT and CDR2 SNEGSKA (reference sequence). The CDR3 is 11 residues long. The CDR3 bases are TGCAGCGTAGGGACAGGCGACGAGCAGTACTTC. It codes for CSVGTGDEQYF.

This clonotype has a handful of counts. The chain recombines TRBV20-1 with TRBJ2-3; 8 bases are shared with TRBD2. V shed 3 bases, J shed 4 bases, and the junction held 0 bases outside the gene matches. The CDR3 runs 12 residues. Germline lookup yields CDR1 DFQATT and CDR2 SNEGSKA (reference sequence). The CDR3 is CSASGRADTQYF. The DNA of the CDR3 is TGCAGTGCTAGCGGGAGGGCAGATACGCAGTATTTT.

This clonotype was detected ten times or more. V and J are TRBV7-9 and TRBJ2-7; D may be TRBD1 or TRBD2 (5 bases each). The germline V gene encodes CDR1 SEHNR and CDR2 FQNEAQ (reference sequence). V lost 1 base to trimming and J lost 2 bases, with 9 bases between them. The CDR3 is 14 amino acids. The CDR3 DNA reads TGTGCCAGCAGCTTAGGGGACGGACCCTACGAGCAGTACTTC. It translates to CASSLGDGPYEQYF.

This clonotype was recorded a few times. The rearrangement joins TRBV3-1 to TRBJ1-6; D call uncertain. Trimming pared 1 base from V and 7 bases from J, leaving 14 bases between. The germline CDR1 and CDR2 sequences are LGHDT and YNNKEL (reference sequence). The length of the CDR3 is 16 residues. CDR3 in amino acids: CASSQALRTGNSPLHF. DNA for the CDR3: TGTGCCAGCAGCCAAGCCCTCCGGACGGGGAATTCACCCCTCCACTTT.

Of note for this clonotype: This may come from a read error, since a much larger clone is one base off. CDR3 sequence reads: CASSLVVGETQYF. The CDR3 region has the DNA TGTGCCAGCAGCTTGGTAGTGGGCGAGACCCAGTACTTC. The chain recombines TRBV5-6 with TRBJ2-5; no clear D gene. Trimming took 0 bases from V and 5 from J, leaving 8 bases between them. Germline V lookup: CDR1 SGHDT, CDR2 YYEEEE. The CDR3 consists of 13 residues.

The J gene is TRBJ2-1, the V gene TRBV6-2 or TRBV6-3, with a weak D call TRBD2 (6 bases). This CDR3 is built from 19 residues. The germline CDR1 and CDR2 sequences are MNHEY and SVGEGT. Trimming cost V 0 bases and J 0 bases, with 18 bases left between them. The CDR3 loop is CASSYSAAGFYNSYNEQFF. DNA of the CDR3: TGTGCCAGCAGTTACTCCGCAGCGGGTTTTTATAACTCCTACAATGAGCAGTTCTTC.

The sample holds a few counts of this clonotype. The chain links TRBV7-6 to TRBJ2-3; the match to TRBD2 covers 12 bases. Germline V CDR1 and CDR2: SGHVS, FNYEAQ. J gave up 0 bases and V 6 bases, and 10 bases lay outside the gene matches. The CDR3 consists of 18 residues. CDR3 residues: CASRLTSGGKTSTDTQYF. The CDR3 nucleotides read TGTGCCAGCAGATTGACTAGCGGGGGAAAGACTAGCACAGATACGCAGTATTTT.

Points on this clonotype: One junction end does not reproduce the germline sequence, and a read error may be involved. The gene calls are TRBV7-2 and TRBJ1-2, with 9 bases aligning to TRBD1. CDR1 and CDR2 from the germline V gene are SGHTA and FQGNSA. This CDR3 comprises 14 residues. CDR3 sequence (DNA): TGTGTCAGCAGTCGGGACAGGGCTCCGGATGGCTACACCTTC. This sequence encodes CVSSRDRAPDGYTF.

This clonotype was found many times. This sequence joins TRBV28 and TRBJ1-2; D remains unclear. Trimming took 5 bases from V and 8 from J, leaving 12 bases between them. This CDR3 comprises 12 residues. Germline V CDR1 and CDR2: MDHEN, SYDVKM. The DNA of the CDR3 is TGTGCCAGCAGTACCATGTCGCGGGGCTACACCTTC. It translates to CASSTMSRGYTF.

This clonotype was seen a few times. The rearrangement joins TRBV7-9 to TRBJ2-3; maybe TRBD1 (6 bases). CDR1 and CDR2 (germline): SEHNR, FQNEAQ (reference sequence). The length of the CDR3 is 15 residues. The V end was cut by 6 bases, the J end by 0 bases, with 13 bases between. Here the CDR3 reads CASRDDRSSTDTQYF. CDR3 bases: TGTGCCAGCAGGGACGACAGGAGTAGCACAGATACGCAGTATTTT.

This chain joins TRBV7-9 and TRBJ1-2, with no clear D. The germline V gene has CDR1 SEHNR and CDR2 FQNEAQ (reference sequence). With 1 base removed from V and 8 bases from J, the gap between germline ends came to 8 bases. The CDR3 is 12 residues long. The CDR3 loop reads CASSLEQRGYTF. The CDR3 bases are TGTGCCAGCAGCTTAGAACAGCGCGGCTACACCTTC.

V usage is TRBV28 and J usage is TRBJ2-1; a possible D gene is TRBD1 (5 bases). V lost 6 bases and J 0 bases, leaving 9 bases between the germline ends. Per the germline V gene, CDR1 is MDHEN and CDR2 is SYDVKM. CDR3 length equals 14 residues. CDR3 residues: CASRGVSSYNEQFF. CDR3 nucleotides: TGTGCCAGCAGAGGGGTTAGCTCCTACAATGAGCAGTTCTTC. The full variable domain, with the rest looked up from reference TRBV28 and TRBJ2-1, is DVKVTQSSRYLVKRTGEKVFLECVQDMDHENMFWYRQDPGLGLRLIYFSYDVKMKEKGDIPEGYSVSREKKERFSLILESASTNQTSMYLCASRGVSSYNEQFFGPGTRLTVL.

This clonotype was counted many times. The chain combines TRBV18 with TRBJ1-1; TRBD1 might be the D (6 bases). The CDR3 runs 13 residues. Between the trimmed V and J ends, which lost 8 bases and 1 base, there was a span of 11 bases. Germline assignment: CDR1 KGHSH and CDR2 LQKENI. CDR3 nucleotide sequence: TGTGCCAGCCGGGGGCCGGGGAACACTGAAGCTTTCTTT. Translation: CASRGPGNTEAFF. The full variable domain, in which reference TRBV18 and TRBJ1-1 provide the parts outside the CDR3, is NAGVMQNPRHLVRRRGQEARLRCSPMKGHSHVYWYRQLPEEGLKFMVYLQKENIIDESGMPKERFSAEFPKEGPSILRIQQVVRGDSAAYFCASRGPGNTEAFFGQGTRLTVV.

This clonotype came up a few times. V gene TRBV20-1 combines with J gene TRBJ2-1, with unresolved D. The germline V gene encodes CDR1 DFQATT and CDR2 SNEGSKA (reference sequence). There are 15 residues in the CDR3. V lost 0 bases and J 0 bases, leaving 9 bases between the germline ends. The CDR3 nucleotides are TGCAGTGCTAGAGATTCGGTTAACTCCTACAATGAGCAGTTCTTC. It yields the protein CSARDSVNSYNEQFF.

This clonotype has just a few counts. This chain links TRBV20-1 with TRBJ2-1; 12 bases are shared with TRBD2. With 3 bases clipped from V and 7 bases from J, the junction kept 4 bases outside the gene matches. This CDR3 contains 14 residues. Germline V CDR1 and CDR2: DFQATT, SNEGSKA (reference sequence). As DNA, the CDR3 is TGCAGTGCTAGGTCTAGCGGGAGGGTTAATGAGCAGTTCTTC. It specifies CSARSSGRVNEQFF.

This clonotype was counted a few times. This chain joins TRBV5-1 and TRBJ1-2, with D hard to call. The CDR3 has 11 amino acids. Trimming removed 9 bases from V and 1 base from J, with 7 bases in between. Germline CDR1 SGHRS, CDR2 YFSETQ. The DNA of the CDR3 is TGCGCCACCGAGTTTAACTATGGCTACACCTTC. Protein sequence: CATEFNYGYTF.

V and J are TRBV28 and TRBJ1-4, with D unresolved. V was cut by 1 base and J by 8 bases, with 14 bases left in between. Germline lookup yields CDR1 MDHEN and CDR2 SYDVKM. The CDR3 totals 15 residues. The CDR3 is CASSLSVGMGEKLFF. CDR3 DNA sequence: TGTGCCAGCAGTTTATCAGTGGGGATGGGAGAAAAACTGTTTTTT.

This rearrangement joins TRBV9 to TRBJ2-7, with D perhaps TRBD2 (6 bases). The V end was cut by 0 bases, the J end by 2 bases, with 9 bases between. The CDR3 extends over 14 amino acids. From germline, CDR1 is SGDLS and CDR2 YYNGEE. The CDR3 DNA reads TGTGCCAGCAGCGTAGCACCGGGAGCCTACGAGCAGTACTTC. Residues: CASSVAPGAYEQYF.

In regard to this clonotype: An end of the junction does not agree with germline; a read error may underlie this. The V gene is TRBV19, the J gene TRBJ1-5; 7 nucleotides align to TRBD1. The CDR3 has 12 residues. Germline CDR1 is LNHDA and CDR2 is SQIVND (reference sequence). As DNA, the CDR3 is TGTGCCAGTAGTATTTTGGGACAGCTCCAGCATTTT. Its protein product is CASSILGQLQHF.

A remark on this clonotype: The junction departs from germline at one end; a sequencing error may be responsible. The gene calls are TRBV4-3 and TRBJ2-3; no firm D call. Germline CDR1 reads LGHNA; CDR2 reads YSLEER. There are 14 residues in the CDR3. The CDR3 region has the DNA TGCGCCGGCAGCCAAGATACCCGCACAGATACGCAGTATTTT. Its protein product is CAGSQDTRTDTQYF.

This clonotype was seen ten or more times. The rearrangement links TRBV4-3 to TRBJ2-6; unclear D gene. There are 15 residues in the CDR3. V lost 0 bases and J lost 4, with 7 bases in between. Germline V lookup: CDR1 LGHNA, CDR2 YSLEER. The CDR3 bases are TGCGCCAGCAGCCAAGATCCCCAGGGGGCCAACGTCCTGACTTTC. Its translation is CASSQDPQGANVLTF.

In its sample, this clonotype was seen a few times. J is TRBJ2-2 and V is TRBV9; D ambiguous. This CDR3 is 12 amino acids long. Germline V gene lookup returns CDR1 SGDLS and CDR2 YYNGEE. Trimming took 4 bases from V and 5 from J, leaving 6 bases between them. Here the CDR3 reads CASSTTTGELFF. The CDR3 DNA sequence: TGTGCCAGCAGCACCACTACCGGGGAGCTGTTTTTT.

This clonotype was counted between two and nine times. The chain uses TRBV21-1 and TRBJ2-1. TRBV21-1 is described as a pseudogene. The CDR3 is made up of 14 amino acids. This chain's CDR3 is CATKATFRLHEQFF. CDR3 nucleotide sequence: TGTGCCACCAAGGCCACTTTTCGGTTACATGAGCAGTTCTTC.

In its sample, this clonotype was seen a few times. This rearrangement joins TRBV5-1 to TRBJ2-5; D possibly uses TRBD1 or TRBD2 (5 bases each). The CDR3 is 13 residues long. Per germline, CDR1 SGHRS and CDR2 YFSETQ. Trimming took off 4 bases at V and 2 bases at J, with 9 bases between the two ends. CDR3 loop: CASSGTVQETQYF. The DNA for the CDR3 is TGCGCCAGCAGCGGGACGGTTCAAGAGACCCAGTACTTC. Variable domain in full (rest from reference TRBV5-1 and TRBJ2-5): KAGVTQTPRYLIKTRGQQVTLSCSPISGHRSVSWYQQTPGQGLQFLFEYFSETQRNKGNFPGRFSGRQFSNSRSEMNVSTLELGDSALYLCASSGTVQETQYFGPGTRLLVL.

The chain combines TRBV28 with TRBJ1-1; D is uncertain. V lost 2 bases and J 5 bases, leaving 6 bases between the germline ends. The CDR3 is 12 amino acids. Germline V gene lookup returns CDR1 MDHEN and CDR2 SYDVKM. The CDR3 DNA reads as TGTGCCAGCAGTTTACGGAAGACTGAAGCTTTCTTT. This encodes CASSLRKTEAFF.

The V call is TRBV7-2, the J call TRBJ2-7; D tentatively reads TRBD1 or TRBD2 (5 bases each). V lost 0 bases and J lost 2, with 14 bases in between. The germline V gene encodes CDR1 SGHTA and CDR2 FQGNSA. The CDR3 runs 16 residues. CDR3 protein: CASSLALRGVAYEQYF. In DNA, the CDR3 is TGTGCCAGCAGCTTAGCGCTACGGGGCGTCGCCTACGAGCAGTACTTC.

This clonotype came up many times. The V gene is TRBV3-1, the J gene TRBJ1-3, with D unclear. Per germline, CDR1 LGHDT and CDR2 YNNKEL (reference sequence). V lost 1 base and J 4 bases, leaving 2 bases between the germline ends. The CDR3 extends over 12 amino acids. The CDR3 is CASSQGGNTIYF. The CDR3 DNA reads TGTGCCAGCAGCCAAGGCGGAAACACCATATATTTT.